These 26 T cell receptor beta chains share one sample of origin, sequenced in a study of T cells after yellow fever vaccination. Each CDR3 protein is one row after TCRdb ran MiXCR on the 5' RACE reads. The sample includes 400,000 or so distinct CDR3 sequences, about 19% of them seen just once. Source: PBMCs, taken before the yellow fever booster vaccination. These receptors came from a young man who received the YFV17D yellow fever vaccine.

This chain uses TRBV29-1 with TRBJ2-6; perhaps D is TRBD1 or TRBD2 (5 bases each). The CDR3 covers 16 residues. V lost 4 bases, J lost 3 bases, and 16 bases lay in between. The germline V gene has CDR1 SQVTM and CDR2 ANQGSEA. The CDR3: CSVGDGSLGGANVLTF. CDR3 coding DNA: TGCAGCGTTGGGGACGGAAGTCTGGGTGGGGCCAACGTCCTGACTTTC.

This chain links TRBV12-3 or TRBV12-4 with TRBJ1-2; D might be TRBD1 (6 bases). This CDR3 is 13 amino acids long. V was pared by 3 bases and J by 8 bases, with 13 bases between. The DNA of the CDR3 is TGTGCCAGCAGTTTTTTGGGGGCTGAGGGCTACACCTTC. It translates to CASSFLGAEGYTF.

The V and J genes are TRBV15 and TRBJ2-2; 9 bases map to TRBD1. The V gene end was trimmed by 1 base and the J gene end by 6 bases; junction bases not matched to a gene: 9. The CDR3 loop spans 17 amino acids. Germline CDR1 and CDR2: LNHNV and YYDKDF (reference sequence). In nucleotides, the CDR3 is TGTGCCACCAGCAGAGTCCCGACAGGGGGGAAATCCGGGGAGCTGTTTTTT. Protein product: CATSRVPTGGKSGELFF.

The chain carries TRBV7-3 and TRBJ2-5, with 8 bases aligning to TRBD2. The germline CDR1 and CDR2 sequences are SGHTA and FQGTGA. This CDR3 has 15 residues. The trim removed 1 base at V and 5 bases at J, leaving 6 bases unmatched. CDR3 DNA: TGTGCCAGCAGCTTAAGCCGGGGGGGCTTCGAGACCCAGTACTTC. It codes for CASSLSRGGFETQYF.

The chain is built from TRBV7-9 and TRBJ1-4, with D hard to call. The V and J ends lost 3 bases and 6 bases respectively, with 8 bases between them. Germline CDR1 reads SEHNR; CDR2 reads FQNEAQ (reference sequence). The CDR3 spans 13 residues. The CDR3 nucleotides read TGTGCCAGCAGCTTTTCGACGGATGAAAAACTGTTTTTT. It codes for CASSFSTDEKLFF.

The gene calls are TRBV20-1 and TRBJ1-1; D possibly corresponds to TRBD1 (6 bases). The germline gives CDR1 DFQATT, CDR2 SNEGSKA (reference sequence). This CDR3 is built from 13 residues. V lost 0 bases and J 4 bases, leaving 9 bases between the germline ends. In DNA form, the CDR3 reads TGCAGTGCTAGAGAGGGGGCCCGCACTGAAGCTTTCTTT. Protein: CSAREGARTEAFF.

This clonotype was observed a few times. V is TRBV7-6 and J is TRBJ2-3; TRBD2 agrees at 8 bases. Germline V CDR1 and CDR2: SGHVS, FNYEAQ. The CDR3 sequence is 14 residues long. J lost 9 bases, V lost 5 bases, and 10 bases had no gene match. The CDR3 sequence is CASSMGLGAGTQYF. In DNA form, the CDR3 reads TGTGCCAGCAGCATGGGACTAGGGGCAGGGACGCAGTATTTT. Full variable domain (remainder filled in from reference TRBV7-6 and TRBJ2-3): GAGVSQSPRYKVTKRGQDVALRCDPISGHVSLYWYRQALGQGPEFLTYFNYEAQQDKSGLPNDRFSAERPEGSISTLTIQRTEQRDSAMYRCASSMGLGAGTQYFGPGTRLTVL.

This clonotype was observed a few times. The chain has TRBV4-1 and TRBJ1-2; D is unresolved. This CDR3 is 13 amino acids long. V was clipped by 2 bases and J by 2 bases, with 6 bases between them. Per germline, CDR1 MGHRA and CDR2 YSYEKL. The CDR3 spells CASSQLGNYGYTF. In DNA, the CDR3 is TGCGCCAGCAGCCAATTAGGGAACTATGGCTACACCTTC.

This chain connects TRBV4-3 to TRBJ2-7; 8 positions agree with TRBD1. J was trimmed by 6 bases and V by 1 base; bases with no gene match: 14. The CDR3 consists of 17 residues. CDR1 and CDR2 (germline): LGHNA, YSLEER. The CDR3 nucleotides read TGCGCCAGCAGCCAAGTTCGGCGCAGGGGGCGGACATCCGAGCAGTACTTC. Translation: CASSQVRRRGRTSEQYF.

This chain joins TRBV4-2 and TRBJ1-2; the D is unclear. V lost 0 bases and J 7 bases, leaving 9 bases between the germline ends. The CDR3 runs 13 residues. Germline V gene sequence: CDR1 LGHNA, CDR2 YNFKEQ. In nucleotides, the CDR3 is TGTGCCAGCAGCCAAGAGGGAAAAGGTGGCTACACCTTC. It yields the protein CASSQEGKGGYTF.

The chain joins TRBV19 to TRBJ2-6; a possible D gene is TRBD1 (5 bases). The CDR3 has 15 amino acids. Trimming left V 5 bases short and J 1 base short, with 9 bases between. Per germline, CDR1 LNHDA and CDR2 SQIVND (reference sequence). The DNA for the CDR3 is TGTGCCAGTAGTGCCTACAGGTCTGGGGCCAACGTCCTGACTTTC. It is translated as CASSAYRSGANVLTF.

The chain uses TRBV11-2 and TRBJ2-3; a weak D match, TRBD2 (5 bases). V lost 7 bases, J lost 3 bases, and 11 bases lay in between. Germline lookup yields CDR1 SGHAT and CDR2 FQNNGV. The length of the CDR3 is 13 residues. CDR3 loop: CASNPRGTDTQYF. The CDR3 DNA follows: TGTGCCAGCAACCCCCGGGGAACAGATACGCAGTATTTT.

A few counts support this clonotype. The J gene is TRBJ2-5, the V gene TRBV7-2; D is unresolved. Germline CDR1 SGHTA, CDR2 FQGNSA. The CDR3 has 13 amino acids. The V gene lost 1 base and the J gene lost 3 bases, with 6 bases spanning the gap. In DNA form, the CDR3 reads TGTGCCAGCAGCTTAGGATGGGAAGAGACCCAGTACTTC. This encodes CASSLGWEETQYF.

The chain combines TRBV20-1 with TRBJ2-3; D unclear. CDR3 size: 11 residues. V was clipped by 3 bases and J by 6 bases, with 7 bases between them. Germline V CDR1 and CDR2: DFQATT, SNEGSKA (reference sequence). The CDR3 coding sequence is TGCAGTGCTAGGGGGTCTGATACGCAGTATTTT. Protein: CSARGSDTQYF.

CDR3 amino acids: CASSLGGRGSNYGYTF. The CDR3, as DNA: TGCGCCAGCAGCTTGGGAGGCAGGGGGTCTAACTATGGCTACACCTTC. The chain uses TRBV5-1 and TRBJ1-2, with TRBD1 matching over 7 bases. The V gene end was trimmed by 0 bases and the J gene end by 0 bases; junction bases not matched to a gene: 5. CDR1 is SGHRS and CDR2 is YFSETQ in the germline V gene. This CDR3 contains 16 residues.

This clonotype was counted a few times. The chain couples TRBV4-3 to TRBJ2-2, with D possibly called TRBD1 or TRBD2 (6 bases each). Between the trimmed V and J ends, which lost 0 bases and 2 bases, there was a span of 16 bases. Germline V gene sequence: CDR1 LGHNA, CDR2 YSLEER. The CDR3 extends over 18 amino acids. The CDR3, as DNA: TGCGCCAGCAGCCAAGAACCCCCCGGGGGCATAAACACCGGGGAGCTGTTTTTT. Translating it yields CASSQEPPGGINTGELFF.

The chain joins TRBV7-8 to TRBJ1-2, with 7 bases aligning to TRBD1. The CDR3 extends over 15 amino acids. V lost 5 bases to trimming and J lost 6 bases; unmatched junction nucleotides: 12. The germline V gene encodes CDR1 SGHVS and CDR2 FQNEAQ. CDR3 amino acids: CASSPRQGVEDGYTF. CDR3 in DNA: TGTGCCAGCAGCCCGCGACAGGGAGTGGAGGATGGCTACACCTTC. The variable domain in full, completed from reference TRBV7-8 and TRBJ1-2, reads GAGVSQSPRYKVAKRGQDVALRCDPISGHVSLFWYQQALGQGPEFLTYFQNEAQLDKSGLPSDRFFAERPEGSVSTLKIQRTQQEDSAVYLCASSPRQGVEDGYTFGSGTRLTVV.

This clonotype has at least ten counts. The rearrangement links TRBV2 to TRBJ2-5; D possibly corresponds to TRBD1 (5 bases). The CDR3 covers 13 residues. CDR1 is SNHLY, CDR2 FYNNEI, per germline. Deletions cut 7 bases from V and 4 bases from J, with 13 bases between. This CDR3 reads CASKGKWLETQYF. CDR3 nucleotides: TGTGCCAGCAAGGGGAAATGGCTAGAGACCCAGTACTTC.

The chain carries TRBV19 and TRBJ2-6, with D possibly TRBD1 on 5 matching bases. The CDR3 consists of 15 residues. The V gene's germline CDR1 is LNHDA and CDR2 SQIVND (reference sequence). The germline V and J ends were trimmed by 2 bases and 2 bases, with 7 bases remaining between them. The CDR3 region is CASSIIRAGANVLTF. Here the CDR3 DNA reads TGTGCCAGTAGTATAATCAGGGCTGGGGCCAACGTCCTGACTTTC.

The genes are TRBV12-3 or TRBV12-4 and TRBJ1-2; D gene uncertain. The CDR3 covers 13 residues. The germline V and J ends were trimmed by 5 bases and 4 bases, with 11 bases remaining between them. In nucleotides, the CDR3 is TGTGCCAGCAGTGCCGTAGGGCCCTATGGCTACACCTTC. This sequence encodes CASSAVGPYGYTF.

As DNA, the CDR3 is TGCGCCAGCAGCTTGGATGCGGGAACCTACAATGAGCAGTTCTTC. This encodes CASSLDAGTYNEQFF. The V and J genes are TRBV5-1 and TRBJ2-1; D is perhaps TRBD2 (6 bases). Trimming shortened V by 0 bases and J by 2 bases, and 9 bases separated the two germline ends. Germline V gives CDR1 SGHRS, CDR2 YFSETQ. The CDR3 contains 15 residues.

This clonotype was found once. The chain recombines TRBV4-1 with TRBJ1-3; possible D gene TRBD1, 6 bases. The germline CDR1 and CDR2 sequences are MGHRA and YSYEKL. Deletions cut 4 bases from V and 2 bases from J, with 15 bases between. CDR3 length: 16 residues. The CDR3 loop reads CASSPTGALTGNTIYF. CDR3 DNA sequence: TGCGCCAGCAGCCCGACGGGGGCCCTCACTGGAAACACCATATATTTT.

The chain couples TRBV20-1 to TRBJ2-7, with a possible D match to TRBD2 (5 bases). CDR1 DFQATT and CDR2 SNEGSKA come from the germline V gene (reference sequence). The CDR3 contains 11 residues. Trimming removed 6 bases at V and 0 bases at J, with 6 bases between. Written as DNA, the CDR3 is TGCAGTGCCCGGGACTCCTACGAGCAGTACTTC. This gives the protein CSARDSYEQYF.

About this clonotype itself: This may come from a read error, since a much larger clone is one base off. The chain carries TRBV5-5 and TRBJ1-6, with D unclear. The germline CDR1 and CDR2 sequences are SGHKS and YYEKEE (reference sequence). The CDR3 sequence is 15 residues long. The DNA of the CDR3 is TGTGCCAGCAGCTTGGAACAGATACATAATTCACCCCTCCCCTTT. This codes for CASSLEQIHNSPLPF. The variable domain in full, completed from reference TRBV5-5 and TRBJ1-6, reads DAGVTQSPTHLIKTRGQQVTLRCSPISGHKSVSWYQQVLGQGPQFIFQYYEKEERGRGNFPDRFSARQFPNYSSELNVNALLLGDSALYLCASSLEQIHNSPLPFGNGTRLTVT.

This clonotype was seen a few times. A junction end diverges from the germline sequence, so it may reflect a read error. The chain carries TRBV7-8 and TRBJ2-2; the match to TRBD2 covers 10 bases. The CDR3 is made up of 15 amino acids. Germline CDR1 SGHVS, CDR2 FQNEAQ. CDR3: CSSRVAGGNTGELFF. DNA for the CDR3: TGTTCCAGCAGAGTAGCGGGGGGGAACACCGGGGAGCTGTTTTTT.

This clonotype occurred a few times. The CDR3 loop reads CSASIVTNEKLFF. The DNA of the CDR3 is TGCAGTGCCTCGATAGTGACTAATGAAAAACTGTTTTTT. The chain links TRBV20-1 to TRBJ1-4; D not resolved. Trimming removed 6 bases from V and 2 bases from J, with 10 bases in between. The germline gives CDR1 DFQATT, CDR2 SNEGSKA (reference sequence). The CDR3 spans 13 residues.